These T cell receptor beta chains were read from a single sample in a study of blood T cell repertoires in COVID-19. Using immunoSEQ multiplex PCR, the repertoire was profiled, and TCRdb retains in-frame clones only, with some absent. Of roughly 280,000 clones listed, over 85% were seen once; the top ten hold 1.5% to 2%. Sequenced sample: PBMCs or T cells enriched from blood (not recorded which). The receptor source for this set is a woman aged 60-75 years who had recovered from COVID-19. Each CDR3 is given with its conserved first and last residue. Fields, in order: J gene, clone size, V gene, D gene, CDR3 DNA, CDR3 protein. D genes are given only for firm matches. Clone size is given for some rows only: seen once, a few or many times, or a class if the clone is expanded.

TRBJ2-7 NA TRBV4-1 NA TGCGCCAGCAGCCAAGTAGCAGCGGAGACCTACGAGCAGTACTTC CASSQVAAETYEQYF
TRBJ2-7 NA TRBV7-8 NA TGTGCCAGCAGCTTCCCAGGTTATAATTCGCCGGGGGAGCAGTACTTC CASSFPGYNSPGEQYF
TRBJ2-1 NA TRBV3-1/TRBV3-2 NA TGTGCCAGCAGCCCTTTAGACTACTACAATGAGCAGTTCTTC CASSPLDYYNEQFF
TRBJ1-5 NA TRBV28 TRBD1 TGTGCCAGCAGTTACAGGGGTGATCAGCCCCAGCATTTT CASSYRGDQPQHF
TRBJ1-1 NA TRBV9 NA TGTGCCAGCAGCCCCCGAGGATCGTTT CASSPRGSF
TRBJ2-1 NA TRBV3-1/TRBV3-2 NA TGTGCCAGCAGCCGAGGCTCAAATGAGCAGTTCTTC CASSRGSNEQFF
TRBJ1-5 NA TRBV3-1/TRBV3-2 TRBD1 TGTGCCAGCAGCCAACGGGACAGGGGGCCTCAGCCCCAGCATTTT CASSQRDRGPQPQHF
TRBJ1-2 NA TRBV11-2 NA TGTGCCAGCAGCTTAGATGGGCCAGACTATGGCTACACCTTC CASSLDGPDYGYTF
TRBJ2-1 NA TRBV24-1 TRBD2 TGTGCCACCAGTGATTCCCGACACGGGGGAGGGAGTAAGCAGTTCTTC CATSDSRHGGGSKQFF
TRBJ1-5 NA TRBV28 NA TGTGCCAGCAGCCCAAGCGGCAGCCACTATAGCAATCAGCCCCAGCATTTT CASSPSGSHYSNQPQHF
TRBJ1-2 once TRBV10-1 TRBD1 TGCGCCAGCAGTGGACAGGGGGCTTCGCATTTC CASSGQGASHF
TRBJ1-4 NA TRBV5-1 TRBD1 TGCGCCAGCAGCTCGGGACAGGGGCTCACTAATGAAAAACTGTTTTTT CASSSGQGLTNEKLFF